This note documents a single T cell receptor (beta chain) sequence. The sample has other DNA sequences that encode this CDR3 too. The sample originates from a study of cytomegalovirus exposure and HLA in healthy donors. Study summary: Prior work identified around 120 million unique TCR beta sequences in around 170 million T cells.

With V trimmed by 0 bases and J by 3 bases, 4 bases remained unmatched. Germline CDR1 is ENHRY and CDR2 is SYGVKD. This CDR3 spans 15 amino acids. The PCR was carried out with 60 Vbeta primers and 13 Jbeta primers. Libraries were prepared by immunoSEQ multiplex PCR; TCRdb keeps only in-frame clonotypes and omits some of them. The data show about 140,000 clones, with 73% seen just once and 1.3% held by the top ten. This receptor was taken from a woman between 40 and 55 years old in good health and CMV-seronegative. Sequenced sample: PBMCs. The chain employs TRBV10-3 and TRBJ2-5; 7 bases match TRBD1. The DNA for the CDR3 is TGTGCCATCAGTGAGTCTAGGCAGGGGGAAGAGACCCAGTACTTC. Its protein product is CAISESRQGEETQYF.